This TCR beta chain was documented in a study of shared clonotypes between healthy human individuals. Clones were read by immunoSEQ multiplex PCR, and TCRdb kept only the in-frame ones, dropping some. Here the sample spans around 1.9 million clones, 85% to 95% being singletons. Naive CD8 populations comprised CD45RO-negative cells positively selected for CCR7, excluding terminally differentiated effector memory CD45RA+ cells. With 4 bases clipped from V and 4 bases from J, the junction kept 4 bases outside the gene matches. Germline lookup yields CDR1 SGHVS and CDR2 FNYEAQ. CDR3 length equals 16 residues.

Sample: naive CD8+ T cells from PBMCs. This receptor was taken from a man aged 18 to 29 in good health. Some clones in this sample may be carry-over from other donors' samples. The rearrangement uses TRBV7-6 and TRBJ2-1; 13 bases fit TRBD2. The CDR3 DNA sequence: TGTGCCAGCAGCTCCCCGGGACTAGCGGGGTACAATGAGCAGTTCTTC. This sequence encodes CASSSPGLAGYNEQFF.